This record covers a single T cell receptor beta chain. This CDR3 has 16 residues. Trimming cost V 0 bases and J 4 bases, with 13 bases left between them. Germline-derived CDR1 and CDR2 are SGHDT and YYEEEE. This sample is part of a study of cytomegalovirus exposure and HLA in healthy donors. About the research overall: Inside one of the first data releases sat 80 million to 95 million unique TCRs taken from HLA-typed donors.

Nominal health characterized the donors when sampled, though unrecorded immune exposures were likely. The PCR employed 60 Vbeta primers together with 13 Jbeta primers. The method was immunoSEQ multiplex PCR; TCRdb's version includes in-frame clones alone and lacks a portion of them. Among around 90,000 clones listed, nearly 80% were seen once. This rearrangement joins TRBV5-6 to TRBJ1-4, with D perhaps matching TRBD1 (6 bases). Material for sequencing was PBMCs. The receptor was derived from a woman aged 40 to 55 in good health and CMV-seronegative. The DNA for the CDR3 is TGTGCCAGCAGCTTGGCAACTGGGGGCAATAATGAAAAACTGTTTTTT. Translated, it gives CASSLATGGNNEKLFF.